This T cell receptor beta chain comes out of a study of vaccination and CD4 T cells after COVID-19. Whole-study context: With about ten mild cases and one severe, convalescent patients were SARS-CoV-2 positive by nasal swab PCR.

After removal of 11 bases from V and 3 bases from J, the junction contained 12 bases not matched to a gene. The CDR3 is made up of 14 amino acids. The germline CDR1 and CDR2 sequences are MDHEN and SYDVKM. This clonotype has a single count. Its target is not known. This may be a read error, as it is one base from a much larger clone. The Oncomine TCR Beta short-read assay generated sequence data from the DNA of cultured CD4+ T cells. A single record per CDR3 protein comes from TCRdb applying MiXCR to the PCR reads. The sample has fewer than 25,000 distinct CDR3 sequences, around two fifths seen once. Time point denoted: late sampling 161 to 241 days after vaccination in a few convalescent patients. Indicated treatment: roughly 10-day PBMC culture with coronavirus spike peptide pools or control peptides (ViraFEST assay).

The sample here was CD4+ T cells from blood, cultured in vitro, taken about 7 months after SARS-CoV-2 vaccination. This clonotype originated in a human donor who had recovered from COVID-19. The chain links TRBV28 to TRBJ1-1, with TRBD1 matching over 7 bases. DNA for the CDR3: TGTGCCGGCTACCCAGGGGGTCTTCACACTGAAGCTTTCTTT. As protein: CAGYPGGLHTEAFF. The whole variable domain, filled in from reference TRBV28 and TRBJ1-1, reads DVKVTQSSRYLVKRTGEKVFLECVQDMDHENMFWYRQDPGLGLRLIYFSYDVKMKEKGDIPEGYSVSREKKERFSLILESASTNQTSMYLCAGYPGGLHTEAFFGQGTRLTVV.